Many counts were recorded for the clone carrying this T cell receptor (beta chain). V was cut by 3 bases and J by 2 bases, with 11 bases left in between. The germline V gene encodes CDR1 KGHSH and CDR2 LQKENI. The CDR3 loop spans 14 amino acids. Primers targeting TRAV and TRBV primed first-strand cDNA, covering alpha and beta chains. TCR amplification used 15 to 20 PCR cycles, a constant-region primer and a V-primer adapter. Via MiXCR, TCRdb re-called the reads, giving one row per CDR3 protein. The profile shows tens of thousands of distinct CDR3 sequences, about 25% of them singletons. The source of the sample is a study of low-dose radiotherapy and immunotherapy resistance in tumors. Documented time point: after trial treatment. This sample's treatment: LDRT plus nivolumab, ipilimumab, low-dose cyclophosphamide and aspirin (RACIN trial). Patients eligible had advanced solid tumors without tumor-infiltrating lymphocytes.

This chain links TRBV18 with TRBJ2-7; D is unclear. This specimen was PBMCs, taken after low-dose radiotherapy plus immunotherapy. The receptor was isolated from a male donor with prostate cancer. CDR3 nucleotides: TGTGCCAGCTCACCGAACGACGGACCCTACGAGCAGTACTTC. It specifies CASSPNDGPYEQYF.